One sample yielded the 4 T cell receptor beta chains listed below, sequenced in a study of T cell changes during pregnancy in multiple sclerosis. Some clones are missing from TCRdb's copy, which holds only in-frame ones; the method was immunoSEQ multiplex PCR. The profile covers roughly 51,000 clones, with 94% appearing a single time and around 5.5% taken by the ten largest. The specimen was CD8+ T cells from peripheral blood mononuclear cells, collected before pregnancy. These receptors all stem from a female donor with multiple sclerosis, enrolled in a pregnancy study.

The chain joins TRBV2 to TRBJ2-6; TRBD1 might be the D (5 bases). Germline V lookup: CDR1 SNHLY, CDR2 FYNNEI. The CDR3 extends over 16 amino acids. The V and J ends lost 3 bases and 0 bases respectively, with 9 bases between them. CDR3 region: CASSDGQLSGANVLTF. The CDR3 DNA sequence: TGTGCCAGCAGTGACGGACAACTCTCTGGGGCCAACGTCCTGACTTTC. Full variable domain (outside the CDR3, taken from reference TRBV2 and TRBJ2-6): EPEVTQTPSHQVTQMGQEVILRCVPISNHLYFYWYRQILGQKVEFLVSFYNNEISEKSEIFDDQFSVERPDGSNFTLKIRSTKLEDSAMYFCASSDGQLSGANVLTFGAGSRLTVL.

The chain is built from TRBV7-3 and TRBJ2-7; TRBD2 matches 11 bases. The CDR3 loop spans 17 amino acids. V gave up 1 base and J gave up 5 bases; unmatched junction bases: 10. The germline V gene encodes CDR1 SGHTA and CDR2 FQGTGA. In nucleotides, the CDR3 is TGTGCCAGCAGCTTAAAACTAGCGGGAGTGGATCCCCACGAGCAGTACTTC. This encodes CASSLKLAGVDPHEQYF. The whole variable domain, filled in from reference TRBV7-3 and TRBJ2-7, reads GAGVSQTPSNKVTEKGKYVELRCDPISGHTALYWYRQSLGQGPEFLIYFQGTGAADDSGLPNDRFFAVRPEGSVSTLKIQRTERGDSAVYLCASSLKLAGVDPHEQYFGPGTRLTVT.

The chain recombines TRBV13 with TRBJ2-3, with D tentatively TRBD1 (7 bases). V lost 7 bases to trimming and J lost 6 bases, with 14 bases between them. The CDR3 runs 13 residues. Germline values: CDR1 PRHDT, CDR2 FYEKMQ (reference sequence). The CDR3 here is CASTSPGGDTQYF. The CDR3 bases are TGTGCCAGCACCAGCCCAGGGGGGGATACGCAGTATTTT.

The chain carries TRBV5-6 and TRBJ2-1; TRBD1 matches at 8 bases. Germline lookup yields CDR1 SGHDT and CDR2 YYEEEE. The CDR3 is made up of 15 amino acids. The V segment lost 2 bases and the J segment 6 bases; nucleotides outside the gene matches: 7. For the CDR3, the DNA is TGTGCCAGCAGCTTTGACAGGGGTGGCTTCAATGAGCAGTTCTTC. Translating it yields CASSFDRGGFNEQFF. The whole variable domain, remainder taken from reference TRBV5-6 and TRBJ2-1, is DAGVTQSPTHLIKTRGQQVTLRCSPKSGHDTVSWYQQALGQGPQFIFQYYEEEERQRGNFPDRFSGHQFPNYSSELNVNALLLGDSALYLCASSFDRGGFNEQFFGPGTRLTVL.